These T cell receptor beta chains were read from a single sample in a study of breast tumors, draining lymph nodes, adjacent tissues. Each CDR3 protein is one row after TCRdb ran MiXCR on the multiplex PCR reads. The table shows about 230,000 distinct CDR3 sequences, with about 30% occurring only once. The sequencing sample was made of axillary lymph node tissue. The receptors originated from a female donor with breast cancer. Some clones in this sample may be carry-over from other donors' samples. Each CDR3 is given without its conserved first and last residue. Fields, in order: clone size, V gene, J gene, CDR3 protein. Clone size is shown for a subset of rows, as once, few, many or a class of expanded clone.

size: once
V: TRBV19
J: TRBJ1-2
CDR3: ASSTTGAGNT

size: many
V: TRBV6-6
J: TRBJ2-3
CDR3: ASQGAGTSTDTQY

size: many
V: TRBV5-1
J: TRBJ1-5
CDR3: ASSLDNNQPQH

size: -
V: TRBV6-2/TRBV6-3
J: TRBJ2-1
CDR3: ASSYHGPLPEQF

size: many
V: TRBV3-1
J: TRBJ2-5
CDR3: ASSQVQQETQY

size: many
V: TRBV6-2/TRBV6-3
J: TRBJ2-7
CDR3: ASSSLSSYEQY

size: many
V: TRBV5-1
J: TRBJ1-5
CDR3: ASSLNGQGGQPQH

size: many
V: TRBV2
J: TRBJ1-3
CDR3: ASSDGQGAGDTIY

size: -
V: TRBV27
J: TRBJ2-7
CDR3: ASSLSGRASTYEQY

size: -
V: TRBV12-3/TRBV12-4
J: TRBJ2-3
CDR3: ASSLALGQTDTQY

size: many
V: TRBV19
J: TRBJ1-2
CDR3: ASSMMNGYT

size: many
V: TRBV20-1
J: TRBJ2-7
CDR3: SASSRQGVYEQY

size: many
V: TRBV5-1
J: TRBJ2-1
CDR3: ASSFGGSGRRNEQF

size: many
V: TRBV5-1
J: TRBJ2-1
CDR3: ASTLAGGLSEQF

size: -
V: TRBV6-2/TRBV6-3
J: TRBJ2-6
CDR3: ASKRGGPAFSGANVLT

size: few
V: TRBV19
J: TRBJ2-6
CDR3: ASSIESGSGANVLT

size: many
V: TRBV20-1
J: TRBJ2-3
CDR3: SATPGQGIQDTQY

size: -
V: TRBV6-5
J: -
CDR3: ASSYGWNTEAF

size: many
V: TRBV11-2
J: TRBJ2-6
CDR3: ASSLTRSGANVLT

size: -
V: TRBV10-3
J: TRBJ2-5
CDR3: AICSLAGYETQY

size: many
V: TRBV18
J: TRBJ2-2
CDR3: ASSRASLAANTGELF

size: few
V: TRBV7-2
J: TRBJ1-1
CDR3: ASSYPGRGVNTEAF

size: few
V: TRBV20-1
J: TRBJ1-1
CDR3: SAGEGETEAF

size: -
V: TRBV6-2/TRBV6-3
J: TRBJ2-7
CDR3: ASSHRPSYEQY

size: -
V: TRBV2
J: TRBJ2-2
CDR3: ASSLKTGSTGELF

size: many
V: TRBV5-6
J: TRBJ2-5
CDR3: ASSPRDREETQY